The 27 T cell receptor beta chains reported below all come from one sample, sequenced in a study of T-cell reconstitution after alpha-beta-depleted transplantation in children. The TCRbeta library was prepared with unique molecular identifiers. TCRdb independently ran MiXCR on the PCR reads; one entry per CDR3 protein. The sample consists of around 580,000 distinct CDR3 sequences, over 25% of them appearing once. The starting material was PBMCs, obtained before TCRalphabeta/CD19-depleted stem cell transplant. These TCRs come from a boy younger than two with Wiskott-Aldrich syndrome, due to receive a stem cell transplant.

This clonotype occurred a few times. The V gene is TRBV11-3, the J gene TRBJ2-3; a possible D gene is TRBD1 (6 bases). The V end lost 5 bases, the J end lost 4 bases, and 10 bases lay between the germline ends. Germline V gene sequence: CDR1 SGHNT, CDR2 YENEEA. There are 13 residues in the CDR3. Here the CDR3 reads CASSTTGPDTQYF. The CDR3 bases are TGTGCCAGCAGCACGACAGGCCCAGATACGCAGTATTTT. Variable domain in full (rest from reference TRBV11-3 and TRBJ2-3): EAGVVQSPRYKIIEKKQPVAFWCNPISGHNTLYWYLQNLGQGPELLIRYENEEAVDDSQLPKDRFSAERLKGVDSTLKIQPAELGDSAVYLCASSTTGPDTQYFGPGTRLTVL.

J is TRBJ2-3 and V is TRBV5-1; D unclear. The CDR3 is made up of 16 amino acids. Germline assignment: CDR1 SGHRS and CDR2 YFSETQ. V was trimmed by 0 bases and J by 0 bases, leaving 11 bases between them. As DNA, the CDR3 is TGCGCCAGCAGCTTGGGAGAGAAAGTAAGCACAGATACGCAGTATTTT. It encodes CASSLGEKVSTDTQYF. Full variable domain (outside the CDR3, taken from reference TRBV5-1 and TRBJ2-3): KAGVTQTPRYLIKTRGQQVTLSCSPISGHRSVSWYQQTPGQGLQFLFEYFSETQRNKGNFPGRFSGRQFSNSRSEMNVSTLELGDSALYLCASSLGEKVSTDTQYFGPGTRLTVL.

The chain has TRBV6-1 and TRBJ1-2; D not certain. This CDR3 comprises 13 residues. Deletions cut 8 bases from V and 4 bases from J, with 14 bases between. From germline, CDR1 is MNHNS and CDR2 SASEGT. The CDR3 is CASGQSDFYGYTF. CDR3 sequence (DNA): TGTGCCAGCGGGCAGTCAGACTTCTATGGCTACACCTTC.

The V and J genes are TRBV5-1 and TRBJ2-2; D may be TRBD2 (5 bases). Trimming removed 2 bases at V and 3 bases at J, with 11 bases between. There are 15 residues in the CDR3. CDR1 SGHRS and CDR2 YFSETQ come from the germline V gene. The CDR3 region has the DNA TGCGCCAGCAGCTTTACCGGGGTGGACACCGGGGAGCTGTTTTTT. This sequence encodes CASSFTGVDTGELFF.

This clonotype was detected only a few times. V and J are TRBV12-3 or TRBV12-4 and TRBJ1-5, with D possibly being TRBD1 (5 bases). The CDR3 sequence is 14 residues long. The V gene lost 6 bases and the J gene lost 3 bases, with 12 bases spanning the gap. CDR3 residues: CASSLGLFNQPQHF. CDR3 nucleotides: TGTGCCAGCAGCTTGGGACTTTTCAATCAGCCCCAGCATTTT.

DNA of the CDR3: TGTGCCAGCACTATAGGGCTAAAGTCCGGGGAGCTGTTTTTT. Encoded protein: CASTIGLKSGELFF. The chain is built from TRBV12-3 or TRBV12-4 and TRBJ2-2; no definite D call. V lost 7 bases and J 6 bases, leaving 15 bases between the germline ends. The length of the CDR3 is 14 residues.

The V gene is TRBV5-1, the J gene TRBJ2-7, with D possibly TRBD2 on 6 matching bases. Looked up from germline, CDR1 is SGHRS and CDR2 is YFSETQ. V was clipped by 0 bases and J by 0 bases, with 10 bases between them. The CDR3 sequence is 15 residues long. This CDR3 is CASSLVPGSSYEQYF. CDR3 nucleotides: TGCGCCAGCAGCTTGGTTCCCGGGAGCTCCTACGAGCAGTACTTC.

V usage is TRBV20-1 and J usage is TRBJ2-1; possibly TRBD2 for D (6 bases). The CDR3 has 16 residues. Germline V gene sequence: CDR1 DFQATT, CDR2 SNEGSKA (reference sequence). The ends were cut back, 4 bases at V and 2 bases at J, with 18 bases in the middle. DNA of the CDR3: TGCAGTGCTAACCTCGTCGGGGGTAGGACCTACAATGAGCAGTTCTTC. This codes for CSANLVGGRTYNEQFF.

V is TRBV7-2 and J is TRBJ2-4; D possibly corresponds to TRBD2 (6 bases). Per germline, CDR1 SGHTA and CDR2 FQGNSA. Trimming removed 8 bases from V and 2 bases from J, with 16 bases in between. The CDR3 length is 15 residues. CDR3 sequence: CASPRLVWSKNIQYF. Here the CDR3 DNA reads TGTGCCAGCCCTAGACTAGTATGGTCCAAAAACATTCAGTACTTC. The variable domain in full, completed from reference TRBV7-2 and TRBJ2-4, reads GAGVSQSPSNKVTEKGKDVELRCDPISGHTALYWYRQSLGQGLEFLIYFQGNSAPDKSGLPSDRFSAERTGGSVSTLTIQRTQQEDSAVYLCASPRLVWSKNIQYFGAGTRLSVL.

The V gene is TRBV12-3 or TRBV12-4, the J gene TRBJ2-4; the D gene is possibly TRBD2 (6 bases). Trimming removed 9 bases at V and 7 bases at J, with 13 bases between. The CDR3 runs to 12 residues. CDR3 in DNA: TGTGCCAGAGATAGACTAGTGAACATTCAGTACTTC. Translating it yields CARDRLVNIQYF.

This chain joins TRBV3-1 and TRBJ2-7, with D uncertain. V lost 8 bases and J 7 bases, leaving 12 bases between the germline ends. CDR1 LGHDT and CDR2 YNNKEL come from the germline V gene (reference sequence). CDR3 length equals 11 residues. CDR3 sequence (DNA): TGTGCCAGCGCCAGGAGTCAGGAGCAGTACTTC. Its protein product is CASARSQEQYF.

This rearrangement joins TRBV12-3 or TRBV12-4 to TRBJ2-7; 12 nucleotides agree with TRBD2. V gave up 0 bases and J gave up 2 bases; unmatched junction bases: 5. The CDR3 runs to 17 residues. The DNA for the CDR3 is TGTGCCAGCAGTTTAGCGCTCGGACTAGCGGGGCCCTACGAGCAGTACTTC. Translating it yields CASSLALGLAGPYEQYF.

The chain joins TRBV7-9 to TRBJ2-5; 9 bases agree with TRBD2. CDR1 is SEHNR and CDR2 is FQNEAQ in the germline V gene (reference sequence). Trimming cost V 4 bases and J 0 bases; bases outside gene matches: 6. This CDR3 contains 16 residues. CDR3: CASSSVAGVYQETQYF. Here the CDR3 DNA reads TGTGCCAGCAGCTCAGTAGCGGGAGTTTACCAAGAGACCCAGTACTTC.

The chain combines TRBV6-1 with TRBJ2-7; D unresolved. Looked up from germline, CDR1 is MNHNS and CDR2 is SASEGT. This CDR3 is built from 17 residues. With 6 bases removed from V and 3 bases from J, the gap between germline ends came to 24 bases. The CDR3 loop is CASRTTALSSSLYEQYF. DNA of the CDR3: TGTGCCAGCAGAACCACAGCGCTTAGTTCATCTCTCTACGAGCAGTACTTC.

A single count supports this clonotype. The genes are TRBV5-1 and TRBJ2-7; D may match TRBD1 or TRBD2 (5 bases each). Per the germline V gene, CDR1 is SGHRS and CDR2 is YFSETQ. The V and J ends lost 4 bases and 6 bases respectively, with 17 bases between them. The CDR3 spans 14 residues. For the CDR3, the DNA is TGCGCCAGCAGCCTCTACGGGGCCGACAGCGAGCAGTACTTC. Protein: CASSLYGADSEQYF.

The genes are TRBV11-2 and TRBJ2-1; 8 positions agree with TRBD2. CDR1 and CDR2 from the germline V gene are SGHAT and FQNNGV. Trimming took 0 bases from V and 6 from J; bases not matched to a gene: 7. The CDR3 runs 16 residues. The CDR3 sequence is CASSLDGTSAGNEQFF. CDR3 in DNA: TGTGCCAGCAGCTTAGATGGGACTAGTGCAGGCAATGAGCAGTTCTTC.

Note on this clonotype: Mismatch with germline at one junction end may stem from a read error. This chain links TRBV7-2 with TRBJ2-1; D gene uncertain. The CDR3 has 13 amino acids. The germline CDR1 and CDR2 sequences are SGHTA and FQGNSA. CDR3 sequence reads: CASTLWAAGEQFF. The CDR3 nucleotides are TGTGCCAGCACCTTATGGGCCGCTGGTGAGCAGTTCTTC.

The chain uses TRBV20-1 and TRBJ2-1; the D is unclear. Germline CDR1 and CDR2: DFQATT and SNEGSKA (reference sequence). V was cut by 6 bases and J by 3 bases, with 9 bases left in between. This CDR3 contains 12 residues. CDR3 amino acids: CSADPNYNEQFF. CDR3 coding DNA: TGCAGTGCCGACCCCAACTACAATGAGCAGTTCTTC.

This rearrangement joins TRBV3-1 to TRBJ2-1; D is ambiguous. Germline CDR1 reads LGHDT; CDR2 reads YNNKEL (reference sequence). The CDR3 totals 15 residues. The V and J ends lost 0 bases and 15 bases respectively, with 21 bases between them. This chain's CDR3 is CASSQDVGPWDVTFF. For the CDR3, the DNA is TGTGCCAGCAGCCAAGATGTGGGTCCTTGGGATGTCACGTTCTTC.

The genes are TRBV14 and TRBJ1-1; D remains unclear. Germline values: CDR1 SGHDN, CDR2 FVKESK. This CDR3 is 15 amino acids long. V shed 0 bases and J shed 5 bases, with 13 bases lying between them. CDR3 sequence reads: CASSQDALPGTEAFF. CDR3 coding DNA: TGTGCCAGCAGCCAAGATGCCCTCCCTGGGACTGAAGCTTTCTTT.

The chain has TRBV7-9 and TRBJ2-5, with 11 positions matching TRBD1. Germline CDR1 and CDR2: SEHNR and FQNEAQ (reference sequence). With 6 bases clipped from V and 5 bases from J, the junction kept 11 bases outside the gene matches. The CDR3 is made up of 16 amino acids. CDR3 DNA: TGTGCCAGCAGACCTAGGACAGGGGGCAGGGTGGAGACCCAGTACTTC. This sequence encodes CASRPRTGGRVETQYF.

This clonotype was observed once. V and J are TRBV20-1 and TRBJ2-7; weak D call: TRBD1 (6 bases). Looked up from germline, CDR1 is DFQATT and CDR2 is SNEGSKA (reference sequence). The V and J ends lost 7 bases and 2 bases respectively, with 15 bases between them. The CDR3 consists of 13 residues. The CDR3 reads CSVGTFGTYEQYF. CDR3 in DNA: TGCAGTGTCGGGACATTTGGGACCTACGAGCAGTACTTC.

This clonotype was counted a few times. The chain carries TRBV20-1 and TRBJ2-1; TRBD2 aligns across 12 bases. This CDR3 is built from 13 residues. After removal of 6 bases from V and 10 bases from J, the junction contained 7 bases not matched to a gene. Germline values: CDR1 DFQATT, CDR2 SNEGSKA (reference sequence). CDR3 sequence (DNA): TGCAGTGCGGACGGACTAGCGGGGTTCGAGCAGTTCTTC. Protein: CSADGLAGFEQFF.

CDR3 residues: CASSLAAAGADTQYF. CDR3 DNA: TGCGCCAGCAGCTTGGCGGCGGCGGGGGCAGATACGCAGTATTTT. This rearrangement joins TRBV5-1 to TRBJ2-3; 7 bases map to TRBD2. V trimming: 0 bases; J trimming: 4 bases; junction bases outside the gene matches: 5. Germline V lookup: CDR1 SGHRS, CDR2 YFSETQ. The CDR3 totals 15 residues.

This clonotype appeared a few times. The chain links TRBV7-2 to TRBJ1-4; maybe TRBD1 (6 bases). CDR3 size: 17 residues. V was pared by 3 bases and J by 5 bases, with 19 bases between. The germline gives CDR1 SGHTA, CDR2 FQGNSA. The CDR3 protein is CASSFTLGPGENEKLFF. The CDR3 DNA reads as TGTGCCAGCAGCTTTACGTTAGGTCCAGGGGAGAATGAAAAACTGTTTTTT. Full variable domain (remainder filled in from reference TRBV7-2 and TRBJ1-4): GAGVSQSPSNKVTEKGKDVELRCDPISGHTALYWYRQSLGQGLEFLIYFQGNSAPDKSGLPSDRFSAERTGGSVSTLTIQRTQQEDSAVYLCASSFTLGPGENEKLFFGSGTQLSVL.

This clonotype has just a few counts. The genes are TRBV7-9 and TRBJ1-2; 7 bases agree with TRBD1. The CDR3 has 11 residues. The germline V gene has CDR1 SEHNR and CDR2 FQNEAQ (reference sequence). The V gene end was trimmed by 6 bases and the J gene end by 6 bases; junction bases not matched to a gene: 1. The CDR3 coding sequence is TGTGCCAGCAGTCAGGGGGATGGCTACACCTTC. This gives the protein CASSQGDGYTF.

This clonotype has only a few counts. The rearrangement links TRBV6-4 to TRBJ2-4; D is unclear. Trimming removed 3 bases at V and 0 bases at J, with 12 bases between. The germline V gene has CDR1 MRHNA and CDR2 SNTAGT. This CDR3 contains 16 residues. The CDR3 loop reads CASSEHETTAKNIQYF. CDR3 coding DNA: TGTGCCAGCAGTGAACACGAGACAACAGCCAAAAACATTCAGTACTTC.